This T cell receptor beta chain emerged from a study of CD8+ T cells in alopecia areata. Study-wide context: Tofacitinib administration to treated patients was oral, at 5 to 10 mg twice daily. Regarding the study as a whole: Mice showed clearer TCR sharing than patients did, a gap that was possibly HLA-related.

This clone was detected only a few times. Its matching antigen is unknown. This CDR3 spans 16 amino acids. The V gene end was trimmed by 0 bases and the J gene end by 7 bases; junction bases not matched to a gene: 5. Germline lookup yields CDR1 SGHAT and CDR2 FQNNGV. Reverse transcribed after extraction, RNA yielded cDNA as the sequencing template. Sequenced by immunoSEQ multiplex PCR; TCRdb stores in-frame clones only, minus some. Here the sample spans some 150,000 clones, around 55% being singletons. The receptor's source is a human donor with alopecia areata. J is TRBJ2-4 and V is TRBV11-2, with 11 bases fitting TRBD2. The sequenced sample was CD8+ T cells sorted from blood, obtained at week 0. The CDR3 here is CASSLDPLAGGNIQYF. The CDR3 coding sequence is TGTGCCAGCAGCTTAGATCCCCTAGCGGGGGGTAACATTCAGTACTTC.